Sequencing of this T cell receptor beta chain was carried out in a study of OX40 agonist ivuxolimab in advanced cancers. Overall study: Antecedent anti-PD-1, anti-PD-L1 or anti-CTLA-4 therapy was permissible, with about 40% having received some. Three dose-escalation patients had partial responses: one with hepatocellular carcinoma and two with cutaneous melanoma.

V was shortened by 8 bases and J by 4 bases, with 14 bases between the two germline ends. This CDR3 spans 13 amino acids. In the case of this clone: With only one base between it and a far larger clone, this is likely a read error.

Clones were read by immunoSEQ multiplex PCR, and TCRdb kept only the in-frame ones, dropping some. Of some 14,000 clones in the sample, 84% are singletons; the top ten hold 24%. The material sequenced was CD4+ or CD8+ T cells sorted from blood, taken in a trial of the OX40 agonist ivuxolimab. The receptor's source is an adult with an advanced solid tumor such as melanoma, head and neck, liver or kidney cancer. The chain is built from TRBV5-3 and TRBJ2-3; D may be TRBD2 (6 bases). TRBV5-3 is identified as an open reading frame with a role that is uncertain. DNA of the CDR3: TGTGCCAGCAGCCAAAGGGAGGCAGATACGCAGTATTTT. Protein product: CASSQREADTQYF.